Below are 17 T cell receptor beta chains sequenced from a single sample in a study of T cell changes during pregnancy in multiple sclerosis (dated by TCRdb to 2018 to 2020). Libraries came from the immunoSEQ multiplex PCR assay. TCRdb provides this immuneACCESS table in a form limited to in-frame rearrangements. Some clones are lacking; in checked studies, under half of them reflect an unresolved V gene, and why the rest are absent is not known. The sample table shows more than 25,000 clones, and around 90% are seen once. The ten top clones hold roughly 7.4% of the sample. The material was CD8+ T cells from peripheral blood mononuclear cells, obtained before pregnancy. Receptor source: a female donor with multiple sclerosis, enrolled in a pregnancy study.

V is TRBV7-6 and J is TRBJ1-2; TRBD1 agrees at 7 bases. J was trimmed by 6 bases and V by 4 bases; bases with no gene match: 14. From germline, CDR1 is SGHVS and CDR2 FNYEAQ. The CDR3 loop spans 16 amino acids. The CDR3 nucleotides are TGTGCCAGCAGCTCCGTACCGGAGACAGGGATGAATGGCTACACCTTC. Translating gives CASSSVPETGMNGYTF.

V is TRBV27 and J is TRBJ2-2, with D uncertain. Germline values: CDR1 MNHEY, CDR2 SMNVEV (reference sequence). V was clipped by 5 bases and J by 5 bases, with 9 bases between them. The CDR3 consists of 13 residues. In DNA, the CDR3 is TGTGCCAGCAGTCCAACAGAGACCGGGGAGCTGTTTTTT. This codes for CASSPTETGELFF.

This chain connects TRBV4-3 to TRBJ2-2; 9 bases fit TRBD2. V was pared by 1 base and J by 3 bases, with 0 bases of the junction left unmatched. This CDR3 is 15 amino acids long. CDR1 and CDR2 from the germline V gene are LGHNA and YSLEER. CDR3 sequence (DNA): TGCGCCAGCAGCCAAGTAGCGGGGGACACCGGGGAGCTGTTTTTT. As protein: CASSQVAGDTGELFF.

As regards this clone: Sequence at one end of the junction differs from germline and may be a read error. The chain employs TRBV6-5 and TRBJ1-1; the D is unclear. This CDR3 spans 15 amino acids. The germline CDR1 and CDR2 sequences are MNHEY and SVGAGI. The CDR3 DNA is TGTGCCAGCAGTGACTCCCCGGAGGGAAACACTGAAGCTTTCTTT. Encoded protein: CASSDSPEGNTEAFF.

The V gene is TRBV30, the J gene TRBJ2-7; 8 bases are a match to TRBD2. With 3 bases clipped from V and 2 bases from J, the junction kept 3 bases outside the gene matches. Germline CDR1 GTSNPN, CDR2 SVGIG (reference sequence). The CDR3 extends over 13 amino acids. CDR3 coding DNA: TGTGCCTGGAGCTCGGGGGGGGCCTACGAGCAGTACTTC. Translated: CAWSSGGAYEQYF.

This chain joins TRBV5-6 and TRBJ2-7; D unclear. This CDR3 has 13 amino acids. Germline CDR1 reads SGHDT; CDR2 reads YYEEEE. Trimming pared 0 bases from V and 0 bases from J, leaving 4 bases between. The CDR3 DNA is TGTGCCAGCAGCTTGGCAGGCTCCTACGAGCAGTACTTC. Its protein is CASSLAGSYEQYF.

This chain uses TRBV6-5 with TRBJ1-1, with 8 bases matching TRBD1. Germline CDR1 is MNHEY and CDR2 is SVGAGI. Germline trimming cut 4 bases from V and 5 bases from J; bases unmatched to any gene: 9. CDR3 length: 15 amino acids. CDR3 region: CASSSWTGLSTEAFF. The CDR3 nucleotides read TGTGCCAGCAGTTCCTGGACAGGGTTAAGTACTGAAGCTTTCTTT.

The table lists this clone with a count of one. The chain has TRBV7-9 and TRBJ2-1; TRBD2 matches at 7 bases. The V and J ends lost 4 bases and 6 bases, in that order; junction bases with no gene match: 9. The CDR3 contains 15 residues. Looked up from germline, CDR1 is SEHNR and CDR2 is FQNEAQ (reference sequence). CDR3 amino acids: CASSSPLAVTNEQFF. The CDR3 bases are TGTGCCAGCAGCTCCCCTCTAGCGGTGACCAATGAGCAGTTCTTC.

The chain uses TRBV6-4 and TRBJ2-7; a possible D gene is TRBD2 (7 bases). Trimming took off 2 bases at V and 9 bases at J, with 20 bases between the two ends. CDR3 length: 15 amino acids. Looked up from germline, CDR1 is MRHNA and CDR2 is SNTAGT. CDR3 sequence reads: CASSDDGGARAGQYF. The CDR3 DNA reads TGTGCCAGCAGTGACGATGGGGGGGCCCGTGCCGGGCAGTACTTC.

This clone was found once. The chain has TRBV2 and TRBJ2-3, with TRBD2 identical over 12 bases. Per the germline V gene, CDR1 is SNHLY and CDR2 is FYNNEI. The CDR3 totals 15 residues. With V trimmed by 6 bases and J by 2 bases, 3 bases remained unmatched. This CDR3 is CASSGLAGSTDTQYF. The DNA of the CDR3 is TGTGCCAGCAGCGGACTAGCGGGATCCACAGATACGCAGTATTTT.

A few counts support this clone. Here the CDR3 DNA reads TGTGCCAGCGGGACTAGCGCCTTCTACGAGCAGTACTTC. This codes for CASGTSAFYEQYF. The V gene is TRBV6-5, the J gene TRBJ2-7, with 10 bases fitting TRBD2. The CDR3 extends over 13 amino acids. The V gene's germline CDR1 is MNHEY and CDR2 SVGAGI. Trimming took 8 bases from V and 3 from J; bases not matched to a gene: 4.

DNA for the CDR3: TGTGCCAGCAGCGCCCTTCGACGCGGGGGAGCAGATACGCAGTATTTT. Translation gives CASSALRRGGADTQYF. The genes are TRBV11-2 and TRBJ2-3; 7 bases align to TRBD2. V shed 5 bases and J 4 bases; nucleotides not matched to a gene: 12. CDR1 is SGHAT and CDR2 is FQNNGV in the germline V gene. The CDR3 spans 16 residues.

This rearrangement joins TRBV6-5 to TRBJ2-3; the match to TRBD2 covers 10 bases. The CDR3 runs to 15 residues. The V segment lost 10 bases and the J segment 2 bases; nucleotides outside the gene matches: 9. Germline V gene data show CDR1 as MNHEY and CDR2 as SVGAGI. The CDR3 coding sequence is TGTGCCACTGGGCTAGCGGGGGTGCTCACAGATACGCAGTATTTT. It encodes CATGLAGVLTDTQYF.

The CDR3 nucleotides are TGCGCCAGCAGCCAAGAGGAGGGTGAATCCTACGAGCAGTACTTC. Translated, it gives CASSQEEGESYEQYF. The chain combines TRBV4-1 with TRBJ2-7; D may be TRBD2 (6 bases). This CDR3 contains 15 residues. V was pared by 0 bases and J by 1 base, with 10 bases between. Germline V CDR1 and CDR2: MGHRA, YSYEKL.

The gene calls are TRBV5-4 and TRBJ2-7; 10 bases are a match to TRBD1. The V gene's germline CDR1 is SGHNT and CDR2 YYREEE (reference sequence). V gave up 3 bases and J gave up 1 base; unmatched junction bases: 1. CDR3 length: 14 amino acids. DNA for the CDR3: TGTGCCAGCAGCTGGACAGGGGGTTCCTACGAGCAGTACTTC. This encodes CASSWTGGSYEQYF.

The chain has TRBV2 and TRBJ1-6; D gene unclear. This CDR3 is 11 amino acids long. The germline V gene has CDR1 SNHLY and CDR2 FYNNEI. The V end lost 7 bases, the J end lost 8 bases, and 6 bases lay between the germline ends. The CDR3 nucleotides read TGTGCCAGCACCACGGATTCACCCCTCCACTTT. Protein product: CASTTDSPLHF.

The chain carries TRBV7-9 and TRBJ2-7, with 7 nucleotides matching TRBD2. Germline V gives CDR1 SEHNR, CDR2 FQNEAQ (reference sequence). The junction had 5 bases not matched to a gene; V was cut back by 1 base and J by 11 bases. The CDR3 length is 12 residues. As DNA, the CDR3 is TGTGCCAGCAGCTTAGGGGAGGGCCTAGAGTACTTC. It encodes CASSLGEGLEYF.